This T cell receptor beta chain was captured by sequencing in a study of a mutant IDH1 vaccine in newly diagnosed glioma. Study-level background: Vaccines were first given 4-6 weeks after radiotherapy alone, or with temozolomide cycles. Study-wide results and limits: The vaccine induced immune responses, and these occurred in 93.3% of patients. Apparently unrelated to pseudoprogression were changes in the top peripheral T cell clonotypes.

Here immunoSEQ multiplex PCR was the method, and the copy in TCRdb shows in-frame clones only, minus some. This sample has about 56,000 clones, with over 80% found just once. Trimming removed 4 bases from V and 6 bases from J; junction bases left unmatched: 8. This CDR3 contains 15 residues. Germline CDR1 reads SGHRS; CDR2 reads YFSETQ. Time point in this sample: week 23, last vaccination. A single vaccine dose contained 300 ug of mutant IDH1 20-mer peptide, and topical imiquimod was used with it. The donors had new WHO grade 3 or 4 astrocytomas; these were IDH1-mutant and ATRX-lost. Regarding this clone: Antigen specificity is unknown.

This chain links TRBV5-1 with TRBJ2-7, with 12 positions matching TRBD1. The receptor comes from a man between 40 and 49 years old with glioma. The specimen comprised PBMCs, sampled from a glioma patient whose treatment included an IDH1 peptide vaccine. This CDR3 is CASSARDRGQSEQYF. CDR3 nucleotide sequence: TGCGCCAGCAGCGCGAGGGACAGGGGGCAGTCCGAGCAGTACTTC.